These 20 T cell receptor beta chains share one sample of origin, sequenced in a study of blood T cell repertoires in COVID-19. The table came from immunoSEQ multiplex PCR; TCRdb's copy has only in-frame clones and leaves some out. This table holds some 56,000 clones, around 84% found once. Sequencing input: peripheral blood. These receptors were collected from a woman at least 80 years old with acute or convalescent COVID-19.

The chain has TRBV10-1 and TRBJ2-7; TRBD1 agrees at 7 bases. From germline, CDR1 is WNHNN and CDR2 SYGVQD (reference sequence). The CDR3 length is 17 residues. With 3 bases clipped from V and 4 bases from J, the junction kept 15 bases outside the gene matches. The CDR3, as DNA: TGCGCCAGCAGTGACCGCTCGGGACAGCTAAAAATGTACGAGCAGTACTTC. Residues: CASSDRSGQLKMYEQYF.

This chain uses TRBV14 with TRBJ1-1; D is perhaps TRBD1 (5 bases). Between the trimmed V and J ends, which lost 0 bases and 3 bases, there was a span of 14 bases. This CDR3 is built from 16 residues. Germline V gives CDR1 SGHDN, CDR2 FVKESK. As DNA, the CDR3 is TGTGCCAGCAGCCAAGATCTGGGCAGGGCCTACACTGAAGCTTTCTTT. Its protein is CASSQDLGRAYTEAFF.

The CDR3 region is CASSLEGHPTDTQYF. DNA for the CDR3: TGCGCCAGCAGCTTGGAGGGACACCCGACAGATACGCAGTATTTT. This chain connects TRBV5-1 to TRBJ2-3, with a weak D call TRBD1 (6 bases). V lost 0 bases and J 3 bases, leaving 11 bases between the germline ends. From germline, CDR1 is SGHRS and CDR2 YFSETQ. The CDR3 sequence is 15 residues long.

CDR3 DNA: TGTGCCAGCAGCTTGGCGGCAGGTGGTACAGATACGCAGTATTTT. This translates into CASSLAAGGTDTQYF. The chain employs TRBV5-4 and TRBJ2-3; D remains ambiguous. The germline V and J ends were trimmed by 0 bases and 3 bases, with 11 bases remaining between them. The CDR3 consists of 15 residues. The V gene's germline CDR1 is SGHNT and CDR2 YYREEE (reference sequence).

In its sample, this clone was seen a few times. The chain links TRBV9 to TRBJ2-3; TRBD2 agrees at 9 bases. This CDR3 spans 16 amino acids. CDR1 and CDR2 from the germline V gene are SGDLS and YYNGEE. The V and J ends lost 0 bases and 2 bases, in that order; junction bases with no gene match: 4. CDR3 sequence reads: CASSVGLAAFTDTQYF. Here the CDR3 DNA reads TGTGCCAGCAGCGTAGGACTAGCGGCCTTCACAGATACGCAGTATTTT.

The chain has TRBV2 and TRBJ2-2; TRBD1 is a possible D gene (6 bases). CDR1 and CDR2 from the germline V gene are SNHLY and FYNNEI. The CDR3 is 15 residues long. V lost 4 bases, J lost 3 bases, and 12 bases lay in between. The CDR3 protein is CASSGRGRDTGELFF. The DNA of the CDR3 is TGTGCCAGCAGTGGCAGGGGAAGGGACACCGGGGAGCTGTTTTTT.

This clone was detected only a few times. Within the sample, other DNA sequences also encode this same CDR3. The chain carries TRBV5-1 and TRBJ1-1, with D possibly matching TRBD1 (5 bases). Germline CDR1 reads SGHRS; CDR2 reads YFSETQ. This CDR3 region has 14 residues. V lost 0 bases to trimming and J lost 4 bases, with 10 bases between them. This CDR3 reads CASSLGGLGTEAFF. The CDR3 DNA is TGCGCCAGCAGCTTGGGGGGCTTAGGCACTGAAGCTTTCTTT.

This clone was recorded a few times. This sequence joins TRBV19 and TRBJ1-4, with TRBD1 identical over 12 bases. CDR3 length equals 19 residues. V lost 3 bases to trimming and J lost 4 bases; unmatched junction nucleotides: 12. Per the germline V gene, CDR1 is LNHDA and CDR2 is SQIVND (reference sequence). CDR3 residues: CASSIPPGQGARVNEKLFF. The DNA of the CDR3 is TGTGCCAGTAGTATTCCCCCGGGACAGGGGGCGCGGGTTAATGAAAAACTGTTTTTT. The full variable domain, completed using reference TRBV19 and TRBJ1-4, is DGGITQSPKYLFRKEGQNVTLSCEQNLNHDAMYWYRQDPGQGLRLIYYSQIVNDFQKGDIAEGYSVSREKKESFPLTVTSAQKNPTAFYLCASSIPPGQGARVNEKLFFGSGTQLSVL.

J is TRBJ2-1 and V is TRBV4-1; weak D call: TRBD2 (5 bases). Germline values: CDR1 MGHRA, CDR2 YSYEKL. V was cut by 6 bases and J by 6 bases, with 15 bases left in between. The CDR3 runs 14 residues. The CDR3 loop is CASRSRETGNEQFF. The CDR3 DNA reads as TGCGCCAGCAGGTCGAGGGAGACGGGCAATGAGCAGTTCTTC.

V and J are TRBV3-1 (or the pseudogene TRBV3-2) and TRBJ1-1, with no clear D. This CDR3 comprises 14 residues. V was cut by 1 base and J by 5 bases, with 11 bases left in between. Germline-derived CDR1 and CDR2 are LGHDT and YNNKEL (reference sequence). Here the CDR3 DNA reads TGTGCCAGCAGCCAAGTCTCCGGGGAGACTGAAGCTTTCTTT. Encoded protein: CASSQVSGETEAFF.

CDR3 DNA sequence: TGTGCCAGCAGTGAAAGACAGAAGAACACTGAAGCTTTCTTT. Its translation is CASSERQKNTEAFF. The chain is built from TRBV2 and TRBJ1-1; D might be TRBD1 (5 bases). The CDR3 runs to 14 residues. CDR1 and CDR2 (germline): SNHLY, FYNNEI. Trimming took 2 bases from V and 1 from J, leaving 8 bases between them.

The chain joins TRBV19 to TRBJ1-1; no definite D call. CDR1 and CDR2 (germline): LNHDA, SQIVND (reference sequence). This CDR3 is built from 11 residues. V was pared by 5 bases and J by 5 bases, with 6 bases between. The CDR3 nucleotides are TGTGCCAGTAGTGCCAGAACTGAAGCTTTCTTT. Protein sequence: CASSARTEAFF.

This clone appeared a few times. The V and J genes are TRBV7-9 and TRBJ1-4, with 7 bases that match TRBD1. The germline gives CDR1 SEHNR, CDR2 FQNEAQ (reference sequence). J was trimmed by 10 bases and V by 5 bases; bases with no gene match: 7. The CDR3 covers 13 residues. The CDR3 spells CASSRQGIAKLFF. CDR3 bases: TGTGCCAGCAGCCGACAGGGTATTGCAAAACTGTTTTTT. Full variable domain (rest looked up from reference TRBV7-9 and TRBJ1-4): DTGVSQNPRHKITKRGQNVTFRCDPISEHNRLYWYRQTLGQGPEFLTYFQNEAQLEKSRLLSDRFSAERPKGSFSTLEIQRTEQGDSAMYLCASSRQGIAKLFFGSGTQLSVL.

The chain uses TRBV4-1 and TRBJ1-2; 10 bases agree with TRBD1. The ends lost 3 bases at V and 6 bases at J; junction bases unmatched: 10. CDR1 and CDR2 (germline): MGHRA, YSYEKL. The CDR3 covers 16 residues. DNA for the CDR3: TGCGCCAGCAGCCAGAGTCCCCGGGACAGGGGCCATGGCTACACCTTC. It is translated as CASSQSPRDRGHGYTF.

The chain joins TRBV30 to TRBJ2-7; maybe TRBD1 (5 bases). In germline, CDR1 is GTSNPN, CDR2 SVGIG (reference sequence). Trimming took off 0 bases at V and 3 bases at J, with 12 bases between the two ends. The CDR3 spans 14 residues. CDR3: CAWSVRQGSYEQYF. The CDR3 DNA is TGTGCCTGGAGTGTACGGCAGGGTAGCTACGAGCAGTACTTC.

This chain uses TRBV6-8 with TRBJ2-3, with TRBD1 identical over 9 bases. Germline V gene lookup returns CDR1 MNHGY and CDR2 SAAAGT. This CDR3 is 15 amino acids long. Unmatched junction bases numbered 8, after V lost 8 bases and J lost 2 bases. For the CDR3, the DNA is TGTGCCAGCCCCCCGGGACAGGGCGACACAGATACGCAGTATTTT. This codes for CASPPGQGDTDTQYF.

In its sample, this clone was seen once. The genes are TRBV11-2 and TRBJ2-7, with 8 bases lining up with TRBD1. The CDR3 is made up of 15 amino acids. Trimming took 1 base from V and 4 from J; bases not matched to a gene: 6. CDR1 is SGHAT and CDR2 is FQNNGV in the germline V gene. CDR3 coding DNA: TGTGCCAGCAGCTTAGGATCAGGACAGGGTTACGAGCAGTACTTC. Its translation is CASSLGSGQGYEQYF.

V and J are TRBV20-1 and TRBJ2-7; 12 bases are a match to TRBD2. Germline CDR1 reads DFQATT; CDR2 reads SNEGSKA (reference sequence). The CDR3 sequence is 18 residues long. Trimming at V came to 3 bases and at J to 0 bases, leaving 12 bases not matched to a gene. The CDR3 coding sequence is TGCAGTGCTAGTAGGCTTACTAGCGGGGGGCCAAGCTCCTACGAGCAGTACTTC. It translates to CSASRLTSGGPSSYEQYF.

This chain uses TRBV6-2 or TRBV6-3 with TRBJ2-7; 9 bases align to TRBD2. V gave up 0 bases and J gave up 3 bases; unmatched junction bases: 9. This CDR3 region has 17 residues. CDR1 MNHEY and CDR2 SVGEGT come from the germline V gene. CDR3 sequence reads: CASSYSIQRGAFYEQYF. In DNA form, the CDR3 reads TGTGCCAGCAGTTACTCGATTCAGCGGGGGGCCTTCTACGAGCAGTACTTC.

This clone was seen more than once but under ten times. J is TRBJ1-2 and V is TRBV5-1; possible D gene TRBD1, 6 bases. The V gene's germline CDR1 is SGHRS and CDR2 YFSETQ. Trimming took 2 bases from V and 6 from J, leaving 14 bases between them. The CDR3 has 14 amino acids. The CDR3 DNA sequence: TGCGCCAGCAGCTTATCACAGGGAAACAATGGCTACACCTTC. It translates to CASSLSQGNNGYTF.